The 26 T cell receptor beta chains listed next were all sequenced from one sample in a study of CD8+ T cells in alopecia areata. As the sequencing template, cDNA was produced by extracting RNA and reverse transcribing it. Generated by immunoSEQ multiplex PCR, the TCRdb table keeps only in-frame clones and is missing some. The sample yields about 200,000 clones, 35% to 45% seen once. Treatment in this sample: oral pan-JAK inhibitor, 5-10 mg twice daily. Material: CD4+ T cells sorted from blood, obtained at approximately week 30, from a patient treated with tofacitinib. The source is a human donor with alopecia areata.

This clone was picked up a small number of times. The chain is built from TRBV5-6 and TRBJ2-5; D possibly corresponds to TRBD2 (6 bases). This CDR3 spans 15 amino acids. Germline CDR1 is SGHDT and CDR2 is YYEEEE. The V gene lost 3 bases and the J gene lost 2 bases, with 14 bases spanning the gap. The CDR3 loop reads CASSYGTSEQETQYF. CDR3 DNA: TGTGCCAGCAGCTACGGGACTTCGGAGCAAGAGACCCAGTACTTC. Together with reference TRBV5-6 and TRBJ2-5, the CDR3 gives the full variable domain: DAGVTQSPTHLIKTRGQQVTLRCSPKSGHDTVSWYQQALGQGPQFIFQYYEEEERQRGNFPDRFSGHQFPNYSSELNVNALLLGDSALYLCASSYGTSEQETQYFGPGTRLLVL.

The chain uses TRBV30 and TRBJ2-3; D is uncertain. Trimming took off 2 bases at V and 6 bases at J, with 9 bases between the two ends. Germline V gives CDR1 GTSNPN, CDR2 SVGIG (reference sequence). There are 12 residues in the CDR3. The CDR3 nucleotides are TGTGCCTGGAGTCCGCACCGGGATACGCAGTATTTT. Encoded protein: CAWSPHRDTQYF.

The rearrangement links TRBV13 to TRBJ2-3, with 8 bases matching TRBD2. CDR3 length: 13 residues. V gave up 5 bases and J gave up 11 bases; unmatched junction bases: 9. Germline CDR1 reads PRHDT; CDR2 reads FYEKMQ (reference sequence). CDR3 nucleotide sequence: TGTGCCAGCAGCCAAGCAGCGGGGGTATTGCAGTATTTT. Residues: CASSQAAGVLQYF. Supplemented by reference TRBV13 and TRBJ2-3, the full variable domain reads AAGVIQSPRHLIKEKRETATLKCYPIPRHDTVYWYQQGPGQDPQFLISFYEKMQSDKGSIPDRFSAQQFSDYHSELNMSSLELGDSALYFCASSQAAGVLQYFGPGTRLTVL.

This chain uses TRBV7-9 with TRBJ1-5, with a possible D match to TRBD1 (5 bases). Germline CDR1 SEHNR, CDR2 FQNEAQ (reference sequence). The CDR3 loop spans 17 amino acids. Trimming shortened V by 2 bases and J by 2 bases, and 16 bases separated the two germline ends. This chain's CDR3 is CASSLTGVGRGNQPQHF. DNA for the CDR3: TGTGCCAGCAGCTTAACGGGAGTGGGGCGAGGCAATCAGCCCCAGCATTTT. Using reference TRBV7-9 and TRBJ1-5 for the parts outside the CDR3, the full variable domain is DTGVSQNPRHKITKRGQNVTFRCDPISEHNRLYWYRQTLGQGPEFLTYFQNEAQLEKSRLLSDRFSAERPKGSFSTLEIQRTEQGDSAMYLCASSLTGVGRGNQPQHFGDGTRLSIL.

The genes are TRBV6-7 and TRBJ2-2, with 10 bases lining up with TRBD1. TRBV6-7 is an ORF; its function is uncertain. J lost 1 base, V lost 10 bases, and 18 bases had no gene match. This CDR3 is built from 19 residues. The CDR3 DNA reads as TGTGCCACTCAACCGCCCGGGACAGGGGTGGGTCTGAACACCGGGGAGCTGTTTTTT. It is translated as CATQPPGTGVGLNTGELFF.

This clone was detected a few times. The genes are TRBV5-6 and TRBJ2-2; 11 bases fit TRBD2. The length of the CDR3 is 15 residues. Germline-derived CDR1 and CDR2 are SGHDT and YYEEEE. The J segment lost 8 bases and the V segment lost 2 bases, leaving 5 bases of the junction unmatched. The CDR3 region is CASSLLAGASGELFF. Here the CDR3 DNA reads TGTGCCAGCAGCTTACTAGCGGGAGCCTCTGGGGAGCTGTTTTTT.

In its sample, this clone was seen a few times. V usage is TRBV15 and J usage is TRBJ2-2; D call uncertain. CDR3 size: 13 residues. CDR1 and CDR2 (germline): LNHNV, YYDKDF (reference sequence). The germline V and J ends were trimmed by 1 base and 8 bases, with 8 bases remaining between them. CDR3 residues: CATSRAKEGELFF. CDR3 DNA sequence: TGTGCCACCAGCAGAGCAAAGGAAGGGGAGCTGTTTTTT.

This chain links TRBV2 with TRBJ2-7; D gene unclear. This CDR3 has 11 residues. Trimming cost V 7 bases and J 0 bases, with 4 bases left between them. In germline, CDR1 is SNHLY, CDR2 FYNNEI. The CDR3 reads CASKSSYEQYF. The DNA for the CDR3 is TGTGCCAGCAAGAGCTCCTACGAGCAGTACTTC.

This clone turned up a few times. V gene TRBV6-5 combines with J gene TRBJ1-6; D gene ambiguous. Deletions cut 2 bases from V and 7 bases from J, with 12 bases between. CDR1 is MNHEY, CDR2 SVGAGI, per germline. The CDR3 has 15 residues. The CDR3 region is CASSYDQRANSPLHF. Here the CDR3 DNA reads TGTGCCAGCAGTTACGACCAGAGGGCGAATTCACCCCTCCACTTT.

This chain joins TRBV27 and TRBJ2-1; 8 nucleotides align to TRBD1. The CDR3 is made up of 18 amino acids. J lost 6 bases, V lost 6 bases, and 19 bases had no gene match. Germline CDR1 reads MNHEY; CDR2 reads SMNVEV (reference sequence). As DNA, the CDR3 is TGTGCCAGCAGCCCCCACAGGGGGAACGGGCGGGAAAGCAATGAGCAGTTCTTC. This encodes CASSPHRGNGRESNEQFF.

In regard to this clone: Within the sample, other DNA sequences also encode this same CDR3. The chain couples TRBV7-2 to TRBJ2-3; D not certain. The germline V gene encodes CDR1 SGHTA and CDR2 FQGNSA. Trimming took off 4 bases at V and 2 bases at J, with 4 bases between the two ends. This CDR3 contains 12 residues. In DNA form, the CDR3 reads TGTGCCAGCAGCTCTTACACAGATACGCAGTATTTT. This sequence encodes CASSSYTDTQYF.

There are a few counts of this clone. This sequence joins TRBV5-1 and TRBJ2-7, with TRBD1 identical over 8 bases. Losses at the gene ends were 2 bases for V and 6 bases for J; bases not matched to a gene: 16. Germline loops: CDR1 SGHRS, CDR2 YFSETQ. The CDR3 extends over 17 amino acids. The CDR3 nucleotides read TGCGCCAGCAGCTTTGGGGACAGGAAGACCCGAGGGTTCGAGCAGTACTTC. This gives the protein CASSFGDRKTRGFEQYF.

The chain couples TRBV30 to TRBJ2-1, with 7 bases matching TRBD2. Per the germline V gene, CDR1 is GTSNPN and CDR2 is SVGIG (reference sequence). The CDR3 has 13 amino acids. Losses at the gene ends were 3 bases for V and 7 bases for J; bases not matched to a gene: 6. CDR3 DNA sequence: TGTGCCTGGAGGGGGGAGGGCTGGAATGAGCAGTTCTTC. Translation: CAWRGEGWNEQFF.

This rearrangement joins TRBV10-2 to TRBJ1-6, with D possibly TRBD1 on 5 matching bases. Looked up from germline, CDR1 is WSHSY and CDR2 is SAAADI. V gave up 8 bases and J gave up 0 bases, with 17 bases separating them. CDR3 length: 17 amino acids. The CDR3 coding sequence is TGCGCCAGCCAGGGTTGGCAGAAGAGCTCCTATAATTCACCCCTCCACTTT. Translation gives CASQGWQKSSYNSPLHF.

This clone was counted once. As DNA, the CDR3 is TGTGCCACCAGGAGGACAGTATCTAATGAAAAACTGTTTTTT. This gives the protein CATRRTVSNEKLFF. The V gene is TRBV27, the J gene TRBJ1-4; D may be TRBD1 (6 bases). V dropped 10 bases and J dropped 3 bases, with 15 bases sitting between them. This CDR3 region has 14 residues. Germline V gene sequence: CDR1 MNHEY, CDR2 SMNVEV (reference sequence).

This chain joins TRBV10-2 and TRBJ1-1; D is ambiguous. Germline CDR1 is WSHSY and CDR2 is SAAADI. The CDR3 has 13 residues. The V gene lost 7 bases and the J gene lost 2 bases, with 11 bases spanning the gap. CDR3 in DNA: TGCGCCAGCAAGGAACAGCCAAACACTGAAGCTTTCTTT. Translated: CASKEQPNTEAFF.

Only a few counts were recorded for this clone. V is TRBV7-3 and J is TRBJ1-1; D is unresolved. This CDR3 contains 13 residues. Germline V CDR1 and CDR2: SGHTA, FQGTGA. The V and J ends lost 5 bases and 1 base respectively, with 8 bases between them. The CDR3 region is CASSPNTNTEAFF. CDR3 sequence (DNA): TGTGCCAGCAGCCCCAATACGAACACTGAAGCTTTCTTT.

The V call is TRBV7-3, the J call TRBJ2-2; 7 bases fit TRBD2. Trimming removed 5 bases from V and 4 bases from J; junction bases left unmatched: 7. The CDR3 length is 15 residues. Germline CDR1 reads SGHTA; CDR2 reads FQGTGA. CDR3 loop: CASSLRGGATGELFF. Here the CDR3 DNA reads TGTGCCAGCAGCCTGCGGGGAGGGGCCACCGGGGAGCTGTTTTTT.

This clone was detected only a few times. The rearrangement uses TRBV5-1 and TRBJ2-5; the D is unclear. Germline V CDR1 and CDR2: SGHRS, YFSETQ. The ends were cut back, 4 bases at V and 9 bases at J, with 16 bases in the middle. The CDR3 consists of 13 residues. CDR3 residues: CASSLPGRSAQYF. For the CDR3, the DNA is TGCGCCAGCAGCCTTCCGGGCAGGTCGGCCCAGTACTTC.

This clone was counted between two and nine times. The chain couples TRBV19 to TRBJ2-1, with TRBD2 matching 10 bases. The J segment lost 5 bases and the V segment lost 5 bases, leaving 6 bases of the junction unmatched. The CDR3 contains 15 residues. Per the germline V gene, CDR1 is LNHDA and CDR2 is SQIVND (reference sequence). The CDR3 loop is CASSASGGANNEQFF. In DNA form, the CDR3 reads TGTGCCAGTAGTGCCAGCGGGGGGGCTAACAATGAGCAGTTCTTC.

The V call is TRBV7-9, the J call TRBJ2-7, with D maybe TRBD1 (7 bases). CDR3 length equals 13 residues. Trimming left V 4 bases short and J 6 bases short, with 13 bases between. Per the germline V gene, CDR1 is SEHNR and CDR2 is FQNEAQ (reference sequence). CDR3 loop: CASSSQGGSEQYF. The CDR3 nucleotides read TGTGCCAGCAGCTCTCAGGGGGGTAGCGAGCAGTACTTC.

This clone was found a few times. The gene calls are TRBV29-1 and TRBJ1-2; D is perhaps TRBD1 (5 bases). The CDR3 extends over 15 amino acids. The V gene lost 5 bases and the J gene lost 6 bases, with 22 bases spanning the gap. Germline V gene lookup returns CDR1 SQVTM and CDR2 ANQGSEA. The CDR3 spells CSVYRWPGSSDGYTF. CDR3 DNA: TGCAGCGTTTACAGATGGCCAGGGAGTTCGGATGGCTACACCTTC.

The chain has TRBV29-1 and TRBJ1-1; 7 bases agree with TRBD1. The CDR3 is made up of 12 amino acids. Trimming at V came to 6 bases and at J to 7 bases, leaving 8 bases not matched to a gene. Germline assignment: CDR1 SQVTM and CDR2 ANQGSEA. The CDR3 DNA follows: TGCAGCGTGCGAAGGGGGCGCGGTGAAGCTTTCTTT. This encodes CSVRRGRGEAFF.

This clone was counted once. V usage is TRBV30 and J usage is TRBJ1-2; D unresolved. The length of the CDR3 is 13 residues. The V gene lost 1 base and the J gene lost 5 bases, with 11 bases spanning the gap. Germline V CDR1 and CDR2: GTSNPN, SVGIG (reference sequence). The DNA for the CDR3 is TGTGCCTGGAGTGAGTTGGCAGCTTATGGCTACACCTTC. It encodes CAWSELAAYGYTF.

CDR3 sequence (DNA): TGCAGCTCTGACGGGCAGGCTTTAAATGAGCAGTTCTTC. This sequence encodes CSSDGQALNEQFF. V and J are TRBV29-1 and TRBJ2-1; D gene ambiguous. Between the trimmed V and J ends, which lost 8 bases and 7 bases, there was a span of 18 bases. The CDR3 runs to 13 residues. The germline V gene encodes CDR1 SQVTM and CDR2 ANQGSEA.

CDR3 sequence: CSVVATSVSTDTQYF. The CDR3 region has the DNA TGCAGCGTTGTGGCGACTAGCGTTAGCACAGATACGCAGTATTTT. This chain connects TRBV29-1 to TRBJ2-3, with 8 bases matching TRBD2. The CDR3 runs to 15 residues. Germline lookup yields CDR1 SQVTM and CDR2 ANQGSEA. Trimming took 4 bases from V and 0 from J; bases not matched to a gene: 6.